The T cell receptor beta chain under discussion was sequenced for a study of technical replicates of blood from a handful of donors. Deletions cut 0 bases from V and 8 bases from J, with 8 bases between. The CDR3 loop spans 12 amino acids. Germline lookup yields CDR1 SGHNT and CDR2 YYREEE (reference sequence). Produced via immunoSEQ multiplex PCR; TCRdb's table is partial and in-frame only. The table records around 92,000 clones, almost 96% of them present only once. This clone was found once. The receptor comes from a human donor in good health. The sample taken for sequencing was T cells isolated from PBMCs. The V and J genes are TRBV5-4 and TRBJ1-1; D may be TRBD1 (5 bases). The CDR3 bases are TGTGCCAGCAGCTTGGATGGGGGGGAAGCTTTCTTT. Translation gives CASSLDGGEAFF.